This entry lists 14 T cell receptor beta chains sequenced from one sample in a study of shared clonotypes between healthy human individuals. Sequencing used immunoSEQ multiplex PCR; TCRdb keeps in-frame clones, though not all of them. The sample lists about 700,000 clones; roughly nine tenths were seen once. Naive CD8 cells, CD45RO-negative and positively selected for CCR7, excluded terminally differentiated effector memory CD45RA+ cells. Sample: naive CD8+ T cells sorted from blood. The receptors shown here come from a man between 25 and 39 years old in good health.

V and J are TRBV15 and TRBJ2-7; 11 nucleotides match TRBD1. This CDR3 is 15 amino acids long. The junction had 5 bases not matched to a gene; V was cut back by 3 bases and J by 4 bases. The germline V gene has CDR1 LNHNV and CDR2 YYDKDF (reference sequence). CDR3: CATSRIRDRGYEQYF. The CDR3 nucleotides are TGTGCCACCAGCAGGATCCGGGACAGGGGGTACGAGCAGTACTTC.

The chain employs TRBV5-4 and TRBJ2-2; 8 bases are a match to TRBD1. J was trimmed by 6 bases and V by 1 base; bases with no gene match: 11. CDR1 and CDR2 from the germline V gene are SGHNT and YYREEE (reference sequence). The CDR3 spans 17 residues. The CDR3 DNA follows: TGTGCCAGCAGCTTGCCACGACAGGGGCCAAATCCCGGGGAGCTGTTTTTT. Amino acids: CASSLPRQGPNPGELFF.

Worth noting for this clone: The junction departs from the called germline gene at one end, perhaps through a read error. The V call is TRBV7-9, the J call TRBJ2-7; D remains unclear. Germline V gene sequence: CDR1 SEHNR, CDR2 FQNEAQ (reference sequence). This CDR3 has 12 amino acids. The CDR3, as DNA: TGTGCCAGCAGCTTACAGTCCTCCGAGCAGTACTTC. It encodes CASSLQSSEQYF.

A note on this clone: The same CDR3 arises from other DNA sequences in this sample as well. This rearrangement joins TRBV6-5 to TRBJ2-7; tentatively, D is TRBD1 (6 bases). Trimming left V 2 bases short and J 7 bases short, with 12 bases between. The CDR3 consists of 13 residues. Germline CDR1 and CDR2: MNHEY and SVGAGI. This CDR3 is CASSYGTGLEQYF. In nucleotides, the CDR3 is TGTGCCAGCAGTTACGGAACAGGGCTTGAGCAGTACTTC.

In DNA, the CDR3 is TGTGCCAGCAGCCAAGGAATAGGAGGCGAGCAGTACTTC. Translated: CASSQGIGGEQYF. This chain joins TRBV14 and TRBJ2-7; D perhaps matches TRBD2 (5 bases). Germline loops: CDR1 SGHDN, CDR2 FVKESK. Trimming stripped 1 base from V and 6 bases from J, with 10 bases between. CDR3 size: 13 residues.

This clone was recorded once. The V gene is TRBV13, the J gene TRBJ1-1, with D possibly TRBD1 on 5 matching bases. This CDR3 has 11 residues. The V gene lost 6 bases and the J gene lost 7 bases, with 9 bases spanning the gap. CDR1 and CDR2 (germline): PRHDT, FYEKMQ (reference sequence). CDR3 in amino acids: CASSRQFEAFF. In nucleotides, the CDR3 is TGTGCCAGCAGTCGACAGTTTGAAGCTTTCTTT.

The CDR3 loop is CASSFAGGPNEQFF. Written as DNA, the CDR3 is TGTGCCAGCAGCTTTGCGGGAGGGCCGAATGAGCAGTTCTTC. The chain links TRBV5-6 to TRBJ2-1; 9 bases line up with TRBD2. CDR1 is SGHDT, CDR2 YYEEEE, per germline. V dropped 2 bases and J dropped 7; count of bases not matched to a gene: 4. The CDR3 totals 14 residues.

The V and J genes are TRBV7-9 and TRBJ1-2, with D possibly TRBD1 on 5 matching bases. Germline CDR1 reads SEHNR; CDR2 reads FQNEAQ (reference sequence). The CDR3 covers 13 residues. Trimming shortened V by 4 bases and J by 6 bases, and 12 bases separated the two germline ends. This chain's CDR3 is CASSSQAMDGYTF. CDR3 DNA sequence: TGTGCCAGCAGCTCACAGGCAATGGATGGCTACACCTTC.

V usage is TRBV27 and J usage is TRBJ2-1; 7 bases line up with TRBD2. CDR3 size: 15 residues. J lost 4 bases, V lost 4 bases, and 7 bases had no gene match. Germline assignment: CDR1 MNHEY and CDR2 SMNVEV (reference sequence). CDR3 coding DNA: TGTGCCAGCAGTTCAATGGGAGGGGCTTACAATGAGCAGTTCTTC. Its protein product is CASSSMGGAYNEQFF.

The CDR3 nucleotides read TGTGCCAGCAGCCCCTTAGACTCCTACGAGCAGTACTTC. Translating it yields CASSPLDSYEQYF. J is TRBJ2-7 and V is TRBV7-9; unclear D gene. CDR3 length: 13 amino acids. Trimming removed 5 bases from V and 0 bases from J, with 8 bases in between. Germline V gene data show CDR1 as SEHNR and CDR2 as FQNEAQ (reference sequence).

CDR3 coding DNA: TGTGCCAGCAGTACTGGGTCCTCTGAAGCTTTCTTT. Amino acid sequence: CASSTGSSEAFF. The chain employs TRBV7-9 and TRBJ1-1; D unresolved. This CDR3 is built from 12 residues. The germline gives CDR1 SEHNR, CDR2 FQNEAQ (reference sequence). The V and J ends lost 6 bases and 6 bases respectively, with 11 bases between them.

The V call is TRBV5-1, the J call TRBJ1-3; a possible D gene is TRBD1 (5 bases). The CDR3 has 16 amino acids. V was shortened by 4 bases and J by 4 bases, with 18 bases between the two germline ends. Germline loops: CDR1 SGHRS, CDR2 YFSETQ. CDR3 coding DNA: TGCGCCAGCAGCCCCCACCGGGTGGGGCCCGGAAACACCATATATTTT. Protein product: CASSPHRVGPGNTIYF.

Here the CDR3 reads CAISESVTSGRTWEQFF. The CDR3 nucleotides read TGTGCCATCAGTGAGTCGGTGACTAGCGGGAGGACGTGGGAGCAGTTCTTC. The rearrangement joins TRBV10-3 to TRBJ2-1; the match to TRBD2 covers 13 bases. The CDR3 extends over 17 amino acids. After removal of 0 bases from V and 10 bases from J, the junction contained 9 bases not matched to a gene. Germline V CDR1 and CDR2: ENHRY, SYGVKD.

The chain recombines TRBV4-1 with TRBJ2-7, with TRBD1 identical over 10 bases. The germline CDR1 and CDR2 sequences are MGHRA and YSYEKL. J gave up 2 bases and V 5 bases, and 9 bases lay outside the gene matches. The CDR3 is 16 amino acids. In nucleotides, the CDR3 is TGCGCCAGCAGCTCCCAAACCGGGACAGGGGCCTACGAGCAGTACTTC. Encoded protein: CASSSQTGTGAYEQYF.